Detailed here is one TCR beta chain. Antigen specificity is unknown. The observed sequence ends 3 residues before the CDR3 terminus, with the missing tail filled in from the germline J gene. The sample belongs to a study of T cells in women clearing cervical HPV infection. Study information: With HLA typing for only a few women, HLA confounding remains possible. Notes on the study in general: TRBV6-7 abundance was lower in cases than controls (around 0.1% versus 0.15%).

TCR beta CDR3 amplified by multiplex PCR from approximately 1,300 ng genomic DNA. Measured with immunoSEQ multiplex PCR; TCRdb has only the in-frame clones, and not every one. Here the sample table reports roughly 19,000 clones. The CDR3 covers 13 residues. Germline V lookup: CDR1 SQVTM, CDR2 ANQGSEA. J is TRBJ2-3 and V is TRBV29-1; D is undetermined. This TCR was sampled from a woman between 18 and 69 years old with a cervical HPV16 infection that either progressed to CIN3+ or cleared (not recorded which). Sequenced material: blood buffy coat. The CDR3 is CSVDPLVVQTQYF. The sequenced part of the CDR3 DNA is TGCAGCGTTGACCCCCTAGTTGTCCAGACG.